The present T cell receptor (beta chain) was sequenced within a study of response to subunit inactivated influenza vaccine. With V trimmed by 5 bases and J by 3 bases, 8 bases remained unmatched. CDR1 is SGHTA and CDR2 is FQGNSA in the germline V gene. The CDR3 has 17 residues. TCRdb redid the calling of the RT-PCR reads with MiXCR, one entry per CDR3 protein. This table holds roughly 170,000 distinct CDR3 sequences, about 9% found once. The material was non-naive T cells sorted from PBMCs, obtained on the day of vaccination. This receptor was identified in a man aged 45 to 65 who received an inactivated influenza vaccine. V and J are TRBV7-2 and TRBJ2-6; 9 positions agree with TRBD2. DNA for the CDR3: TGTGCCAGCAGCCCCCCCAGCGGGAGGTTTGGGGCCAACGTCCTGACTTTC. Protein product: CASSPPSGRFGANVLTF. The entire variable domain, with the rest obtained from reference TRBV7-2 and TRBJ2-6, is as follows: GAGVSQSPSNKVTEKGKDVELRCDPISGHTALYWYRQSLGQGLEFLIYFQGNSAPDKSGLPSDRFSAERTGGSVSTLTIQRTQQEDSAVYLCASSPPSGRFGANVLTFGAGSRLTVL.